This T cell receptor (beta chain) came from a study of a mutant IDH1 vaccine in newly diagnosed glioma. Noted time point: week 11, during vaccination. Doses comprised 300 ug of mutant IDH1 20-mer peptide each, plus topical imiquimod. Libraries were prepared by immunoSEQ multiplex PCR; TCRdb keeps only in-frame clonotypes and omits some of them. The sample carries 55,000 to 65,000 clones, under 90% recorded once. Points on this clone: The target antigen is unknown.

This receptor was identified in a man aged 25 to 45 with glioma. The sample consisted of PBMCs, taken from a glioma patient whose treatment included an IDH1 peptide vaccine.

CDR3 sequence (DNA): TGCGCCAGCAGCCAAGATAACCACAGGGGCACTGAAGCTTTCTTT. Its translation: CASSQDNHRGTEAFF. This sequence joins TRBV4-1 and TRBJ1-1; 7 bases map to TRBD1. J gave up 4 bases and V 0 bases, and 5 bases lay outside the gene matches. Germline V gene sequence: CDR1 MGHRA, CDR2 YSYEKL. This CDR3 comprises 15 residues.